This record concerns one TCR beta chain sequence. Its antigen is not yet known. The cohort consisted of some 730 healthy bone marrow donors. At the time of sampling, every cohort member was nominally healthy, though immune exposures that went unrecorded were likely present. The donor was CMV seronegative and belonged to the group of 320 or so seronegative cohort members. A peripheral blood sample was collected from each donor, and TCR beta sequencing was performed on peripheral blood mononuclear cells. The Qiagen DNeasy Blood Extraction Kit was used to extract genomic DNA from the blood cell samples. Library generation was performed with the immunoSEQ multiplex PCR assay. The multiplex PCR relied on a mix of 60 forward primers for TCR Vbeta segments and 13 reverse primers for TCR Jbeta segments. A multiplex PCR assay on genomic DNA amplified the CDR3 region of rearranged TCR beta genes. Amplified TCR beta libraries were sequenced as 87-base-pair reads on the Illumina HiSeq System. Processing in the source paper ran as follows. A later analysis tallied approximately 87 million unique TCR beta chains across the approximately 670 repertoires, and 10 million to 11 million of those chains were shared by two or more donors. A nearest-neighbor algorithm error-corrected the raw reads and collapsed the reads into unique sequences, merging closely related sequences to remove PCR and sequencing errors. V, D and J gene segments were assigned by aligning CDR3 sequences to IMGT reference sequences. Each retained sequence needed at least a six-nucleotide match to both a V gene segment and a J gene segment. A rearrangement counted as productive if the CDR3 had no stop codons and remained in frame with V and J, and every other rearrangement counted as non-productive. CDR3 was defined by IMGT convention, running from the second conserved V-encoded cysteine to the conserved J-encoded phenylalanine. The earlier analysis of fewer than 750 of the donors excluded sequences that lacked an unambiguous match to a single V gene segment. An earlier analysis of some 610 of the donors called V segments functional above 56.7% productive rearrangements and segregating when the between-donor standard deviation exceeded 5%. A statistical classification framework was built for diagnosing cytomegalovirus status from the catalog of TCR beta chain sequences. In a later analysis, V and J genes were assigned by comparing TCR nucleotide sequences against IMGT/GENE-DB human TR gene sequences. A later analysis assigned CDR3 sequences and most-parsimonious VDJ recombination scenarios with the TCRdist pipeline. In a later analysis, every TCR beta chain was defined by the combination of its CDR3 amino acid sequence and its V-gene family, and reads without a unique V-gene family were dropped. To address suspected cross-contamination and a sequencing artifact, a later analysis removed some 620 highly shared, low-generation-probability nucleotide sequences. In a later analysis, a clonal expansion index was calculated for each public chain from normalized within-repertoire ranks of inferred template counts. In a later analysis, generation probabilities were computed using a VDJ recombination model fitted to out-of-frame rearrangements, and the results were checked against IGoR. In a later analysis, TCR-TCR, TCR-HLA and TCR-CMV co-occurrence was scored with hypergeometric tests, and a repertoire-size bias correction was applied to TCR pairs. In a later analysis, false discovery rates were estimated by permuting HLA or CMV assignments 20 times. A later analysis grouped co-occurring TCRs with DBSCAN, adding TCRdist sequence similarity when clustering within HLA-allele-positive subsets. Repertoires with fewer than 30,000 or more than 120,000 public chains were left out of co-occurrence clustering, as were about five repertoires with anomalous nucleotide sharing. Imported from immuneACCESS, the table was reduced by TCRdb to in-frame sequences with V and J called. These copies leave out some clones; in studies compared against another copy, an unresolved V gene accounts for under half, and the cause of the remainder is not known. V and J calls and clone size are copied from that table; D and trimming were computed from the DNA. The sample's table lists a count of more than 40,000 clones. The leading ten clones occupy less than 2.5% of the sample.

This entry comes from a study of cytomegalovirus exposure and HLA in healthy donors (dated by TCRdb to the late 2010s). In terms of the full investigation: An earlier analysis of 587 of the donors reported more than 250 Gb of sequence data and around 120 million unique TCR beta sequences from roughly 200 million T cells. About 330 gigabases of sequencing data and around 85 million unique TCR sequences made up an early release that covered fewer than 650 HLA-typed donors. Of the 300 to 450 genotyped donors, over 70% fell in the genetic ancestry cluster associated with self-reported Caucasian donors. The study was designed to test whether signatures of past pathogen exposure could be identified by cataloging public T cell receptors. The study used immunosequencing to profile the T cell repertoires of approximately 650 subjects and linked those repertoires to cytomegalovirus serostatus. In addition to the first cohort of around 670 subjects, a separate validation cohort of under 150 different subjects was used. High-throughput TCR immunosequencing, statistical association of individual TCRs with disease status, and machine learning were combined to predict cytomegalovirus infection status. A later analysis re-examined previously published TCR beta repertoires from roughly 650 donors and added high-resolution HLA genotyping to investigate patterns of TCR occurrence. Rather than using new phenotypic data, the later analysis identified candidate immune exposures from TCR beta sequences and from how often those sequences occurred across donors. An earlier analysis of some 600 of the donors applied high-throughput TCR beta sequencing to assess whether each TCR beta V gene segment acted as functional or pseudogenic. Donor age, sex, ethnicity and CMV serostatus were collected together with the repertoire data. A later genetic analysis used genome-wide SNP genotypes for about three fifths of the roughly 700 donors, treating that subset as a discovery cohort. Every discovery cohort repertoire had been produced on one sequencing platform. HLA typing covered class I and class II loci at four-digit resolution. The number of donors typed differed by locus, with roughly 629-640 for A, B, C, DRB1 and DQB1, roughly 520 for DQA1, 600 to 610 for DPA1, and about 450 for DPB1. Because of strong linkage in the cohort, roughly five DR-DQ haplotypes were treated as single units for association and clustering. Among 398 genotyped donors of the cohort, an average of approximately 240,000 unique TCR beta nucleotide sequences was sequenced per donor, of which about 18% were non-productive.

The germline V gene encodes CDR1 MNHNS and CDR2 SASEGT. V has 6 bases trimmed and J has 4 bases trimmed; junction bases matching no gene number 4. The cysteine opens and the phenylalanine closes a CDR3 of 13 amino acids. Just CDR3 DNA is preserved here, 39 bases in frame from base 1. General conclusions and limits of the study: The presence/absence analyses assumed that sequencing depth was roughly uniform across donors, and that assumption may not be true. In both the original and validation cohorts, the classifier was reported to diagnose cytomegalovirus status with high specificity and sensitivity. In vitro tests confirmed that a few of the cytomegalovirus-associated TCR beta chains recognize cytomegalovirus antigens. An earlier analysis of 587 of the donors showed that most TCR beta V segments appeared in productive rearrangements either about 90% or about 30% of the time, which broadly matched IMGT annotations. Some 16 rarely observed V segments, including chromosome 9 orphons, were excluded from the earlier analysis of approximately 600 of the donors because counts were too low. A later analysis found that HLA-associated TCR beta chains were more clonally expanded and had lower generation probabilities than equally common non-associated chains. The sequencing pipeline was judged likely to have produced a cluster of highly shared sequence variants as a technical artifact. While some public TCRs were present in many individuals, most TCR sequences turned up only very rarely across donors. A later genetic analysis reported fewer N-insertions in productive TCRs among donors in an Asian-associated ancestry cluster than the roughly 700-donor mean. A later genetic analysis associated a missense DCLRE1C variant with V-gene and J-gene trimming of TCR beta chains, and an independent cohort replicated the association. Immune exposure information for the cohort was limited to CMV serostatus. A total of roughly 160 TCR beta chains were listed by the study as associated with cytomegalovirus. Correlated functional status among segregating V segments might be attributable to linkage disequilibrium, but an unknown experimental factor could not be ruled out. According to the authors, the approach could potentially be generalized to other disease states and immunological phenotypes. In this cohort, only TCR beta chains were sequenced, and detectable features were limited by the absence of alpha or paired-chain data. In a later analysis, the rate of TCR association differed among HLA loci, with DRB1 alleles having the most associated TCRs and HLA-C alleles having the fewest. A further reported finding was that TCR beta sequences accurately predicted the HLA-A and HLA-B alleles for most subjects in the first cohort. HLA typing was unavailable for some donors at each locus, so association tests used only the typed subset. A later analysis found that most CMV-associated TCR beta chains appeared HLA-restricted, with HLA associations seemingly driven largely by CMV exposure. At a false discovery rate of 0.05, a later analysis linked 16,951 TCR beta sequences to specific HLA alleles. Some IMGT-functional V segments, including TRBV6-2 and TRBV6-3, could not be distinguished by the 87-base-pair reads and were therefore excluded. Strong co-occurrence of HLA alleles, especially DR and DQ, made assigning TCR associations to individual alleles difficult. A later analysis reported that several top co-occurrence clusters appeared linked to parvovirus B19, influenza, CMV and Epstein-Barr virus.

The source of this sequence is a female donor in good health and CMV-seronegative. Rearrangement joined TRBV6-1 to TRBJ2-7; TRBD1 fits 9 bases in the junction. What was sequenced was PBMCs. The sequenced DNA: TGTGCCAGCAGGGGGACAGGGCGGTACGAGCAGTACTTC. Protein translation: CASRGTGRYEQYF.